Below are 23 T cell receptor beta chains sequenced from a single sample in a study of regulatory T cells in long-lasting Graves disease. The time point was: persistent/refractory GD, antithyroid drugs over 5 years with positive TRAb. PBMC-derived RNA was used for the TCR library. CDR3 regions were amplified by Arm-PCR using iRepertoire HTBI primers to build TCR beta libraries. TCRdb itself ran the multiplex PCR reads through MiXCR, one entry per CDR3 protein. The sample includes some 420,000 distinct CDR3 sequences, 22% of them seen just once. The specimen was peripheral blood mononuclear cells (PBMCs), collected when the disease was refractory, from a patient treated with antithyroid drugs. The receptors stem from a female donor with Graves disease.

This clonotype occurred many times. J is TRBJ2-5 and V is TRBV10-3, with 11 bases fitting TRBD1. Trimming took 4 bases from V and 2 from J; bases not matched to a gene: 12. CDR1 is ENHRY and CDR2 is SYGVKD in the germline V gene. The CDR3 totals 18 residues. This CDR3 is CAISGRRSGTGGQETQYF. In nucleotides, the CDR3 is TGTGCCATCAGTGGAAGACGTTCCGGGACAGGGGGACAAGAGACCCAGTACTTC.

Notes on this clonotype: This likely reflects a read error, since a far larger clone is one base away. This CDR3 is CASGYTDSQETQYF. DNA for the CDR3: TGTGCCAGCGGCTACACGGACAGTCAAGAGACCCAGTACTTC. The chain links TRBV6-4 to TRBJ2-5, with D perhaps TRBD1 (6 bases). Deletions cut 8 bases from V and 2 bases from J, with 15 bases between. The CDR3 is made up of 14 amino acids. Per the germline V gene, CDR1 is MRHNA and CDR2 is SNTAGT.

Only a few counts were recorded for this clonotype. This chain links TRBV12-3 or TRBV12-4 with TRBJ2-1, with D possibly TRBD2 on 5 matching bases. This CDR3 contains 16 residues. V lost 6 bases and J 0 bases, leaving 15 bases between the germline ends. The CDR3 DNA reads as TGTGCCAGCAGCACCATTACTAGAGCCTCCTACAATGAGCAGTTCTTC. It is translated as CASSTITRASYNEQFF.

V and J are TRBV5-6 and TRBJ1-1; D may be TRBD1 (5 bases). V lost 4 bases to trimming and J lost 5 bases, with 21 bases between them. The CDR3 has 16 amino acids. Germline values: CDR1 SGHDT, CDR2 YYEEEE. In DNA form, the CDR3 reads TGTGCCAGCAGCAACCAGGGTATAGGAGTGGGGACTGAAGCTTTCTTT. Residues: CASSNQGIGVGTEAFF. Full variable domain (rest looked up from reference TRBV5-6 and TRBJ1-1): DAGVTQSPTHLIKTRGQQVTLRCSPKSGHDTVSWYQQALGQGPQFIFQYYEEEERQRGNFPDRFSGHQFPNYSSELNVNALLLGDSALYLCASSNQGIGVGTEAFFGQGTRLTVV.

The chain employs TRBV5-5 and TRBJ2-6; D is perhaps TRBD1 (6 bases). This CDR3 spans 13 amino acids. The germline CDR1 and CDR2 sequences are SGHKS and YYEKEE (reference sequence). Trimming removed 2 bases from V and 8 bases from J, with 8 bases in between. The CDR3 region has the DNA TGTGCCAGCAGCTTAGGGGGTACCAACGTCCTGACTTTC. Translation: CASSLGGTNVLTF.

This clonotype showed up many times. Germline and junction disagree at one end, which may indicate a read error. This chain uses TRBV5-1 with TRBJ1-1; D unresolved. The CDR3 covers 14 residues. In germline, CDR1 is SGHRS, CDR2 YFSETQ. The CDR3 region has the DNA TGTGCCAGCAGCTTAGGACCGATGAACACTGAAGCTTTCTTT. The encoded protein is CASSLGPMNTEAFF.

This clonotype has ten or more counts. J is TRBJ1-1 and V is TRBV3-1; no firm D call. The germline CDR1 and CDR2 sequences are LGHDT and YNNKEL (reference sequence). CDR3 size: 13 residues. Deletions cut 6 bases from V and 7 bases from J, with 15 bases between. CDR3 in DNA: TGTGCCAGCAGGCCTGGGGAAGGCGGTGAAGCTTTCTTT. Translation gives CASRPGEGGEAFF.

The chain recombines TRBV19 with TRBJ2-2; D tentatively fits TRBD1 or TRBD2 (6 bases each). Germline lookup yields CDR1 LNHDA and CDR2 SQIVND (reference sequence). The V and J ends lost 5 bases and 5 bases respectively, with 12 bases between them. The CDR3 covers 14 residues. The CDR3 region is CASSGRGGTGELFF. The DNA for the CDR3 is TGTGCCAGTAGTGGCAGGGGAGGAACCGGGGAGCTGTTTTTT.

The chain is built from TRBV6-1 and TRBJ2-3, with no clear D. V was trimmed by 6 bases and J by 5 bases, leaving 9 bases between them. This CDR3 is 12 amino acids long. CDR1 is MNHNS, CDR2 SASEGT, per germline. The CDR3 region is CASSPDGDTQYF. CDR3 nucleotides: TGTGCCAGCAGCCCAGACGGAGATACGCAGTATTTT.

This clonotype was observed many times. V gene TRBV20-1 combines with J gene TRBJ1-4; no clear D. V was trimmed by 5 bases and J by 7 bases, leaving 20 bases between them. Per germline, CDR1 DFQATT and CDR2 SNEGSKA (reference sequence). The CDR3 contains 15 residues. The CDR3: CSAPSFGDQGEKLFF. CDR3 nucleotides: TGCAGTGCTCCCTCATTCGGGGATCAAGGTGAAAAACTGTTTTTT.

This clonotype was recorded a few times. A much larger clone differs from this one at a single base, so this may be a read error. This chain uses TRBV28 with TRBJ2-7; TRBD2 aligns across 8 bases. Trimming removed 8 bases from V and 2 bases from J; junction bases left unmatched: 11. This CDR3 contains 15 residues. Per germline, CDR1 MDHEN and CDR2 SYDVKM. CDR3 protein: CASAKQGSGAYEQYF. In nucleotides, the CDR3 is TGTGCCAGCGCCAAACAGGGTAGCGGGGCCTACGAGCAGTACTTC.

This clonotype has at least ten counts. V and J are TRBV7-2 and TRBJ2-5; no definite D call. V was trimmed by 6 bases and J by 5 bases, leaving 10 bases between them. The CDR3 extends over 12 amino acids. The germline V gene has CDR1 SGHTA and CDR2 FQGNSA. The CDR3 DNA is TGTGCCAGCAGTTTAAGCACGGAGACCCAGTACTTC. This sequence encodes CASSLSTETQYF.

This clonotype was found many times. The chain joins TRBV28 to TRBJ2-7, with D maybe TRBD2 (7 bases). Between the trimmed V and J ends, which lost 10 bases and 0 bases, there was a span of 16 bases. Germline V lookup: CDR1 MDHEN, CDR2 SYDVKM. The length of the CDR3 is 14 residues. CDR3 amino acids: CAISAGASSYEQYF. The CDR3 bases are TGTGCCATCTCCGCGGGGGCGAGCTCCTACGAGCAGTACTTC.

This clonotype occurred many times. The rearrangement uses TRBV28 and TRBJ1-2; no firm D call. The CDR3 extends over 15 amino acids. The V gene lost 5 bases and the J gene lost 2 bases, with 15 bases spanning the gap. CDR1 is MDHEN and CDR2 is SYDVKM in the germline V gene. In DNA form, the CDR3 reads TGTGCCAGCAGTATCCGCTACGGGTCGAACTATGGCTACACCTTC. As protein: CASSIRYGSNYGYTF.

This clonotype occurred many times. CDR3 loop: CASSPAGGTQSSGYTF. The CDR3, as DNA: TGTGCCAGCAGCCCTGCGGGGGGCACTCAGTCGTCTGGCTACACCTTC. J is TRBJ1-2 and V is TRBV11-2, with TRBD1 as a possible D gene (6 bases). In germline, CDR1 is SGHAT, CDR2 FQNNGV. The CDR3 consists of 16 residues. V was trimmed by 5 bases and J by 7 bases, leaving 23 bases between them.

This clonotype has just a few counts. The V call is TRBV10-3, the J call TRBJ2-6; possible D gene TRBD2, 5 bases. Per the germline V gene, CDR1 is ENHRY and CDR2 is SYGVKD. Trimming removed 3 bases from V and 1 base from J, with 7 bases in between. The CDR3 extends over 15 amino acids. CDR3 DNA sequence: TGTGCCATCAGTGACGGAGGTTCTGGGGCCAACGTCCTGACTTTC. This translates into CAISDGGSGANVLTF.

This rearrangement joins TRBV5-5 to TRBJ2-6, with 9 nucleotides matching TRBD2. Trimming at V came to 4 bases and at J to 0 bases, leaving 8 bases not matched to a gene. This CDR3 contains 18 residues. CDR1 is SGHKS, CDR2 YYEKEE, per germline (reference sequence). CDR3 loop: CASSQGRAGGSGANVLTF. CDR3 nucleotide sequence: TGTGCCAGCAGCCAAGGGCGAGCGGGGGGCTCTGGGGCCAACGTCCTGACTTTC. Full variable domain (rest looked up from reference TRBV5-5 and TRBJ2-6): DAGVTQSPTHLIKTRGQQVTLRCSPISGHKSVSWYQQVLGQGPQFIFQYYEKEERGRGNFPDRFSARQFPNYSSELNVNALLLGDSALYLCASSQGRAGGSGANVLTFGAGSRLTVL.

This clonotype came up many times. The chain couples TRBV6-1 to TRBJ1-6; tentatively, D is TRBD1 (6 bases). Germline CDR1 is MNHNS and CDR2 is SASEGT. The length of the CDR3 is 15 residues. Trimming took off 4 bases at V and 7 bases at J, with 14 bases between the two ends. CDR3: CASSGGQGWNSPLHF. CDR3 in DNA: TGTGCCAGCAGTGGCGGGCAGGGGTGGAATTCACCCCTCCACTTT.

This clonotype was observed a few times. A read error may produce the germline difference seen at one junction end. The rearrangement links TRBV2 to TRBJ2-7; TRBD2 aligns across 8 bases. In germline, CDR1 is SNHLY, CDR2 FYNNEI. This CDR3 has 16 residues. The CDR3 region is CASSHPLAGSRNEQYF. CDR3 DNA: TGCGCCAGCAGCCATCCTTTAGCGGGATCTAGAAACGAGCAGTACTTC.

Ten or more counts support this clonotype. The chain links TRBV28 to TRBJ2-1, with D perhaps TRBD1 (5 bases). CDR1 and CDR2 (germline): MDHEN, SYDVKM. The V and J ends lost 7 bases and 5 bases respectively, with 6 bases between them. The CDR3 contains 11 residues. This CDR3 is CASNRNNEQFF. In DNA form, the CDR3 reads TGTGCCAGCAACAGGAACAATGAGCAGTTCTTC.

Notes on this clonotype: A much bigger clone sits one base away, suggesting this may be a read error. The chain carries TRBV3-1 and TRBJ1-1; D gene unclear. The CDR3 runs to 14 residues. Germline V gene data show CDR1 as LGHDT and CDR2 as YNNKEL (reference sequence). This CDR3 reads CASITKGGNTEACF. The CDR3 nucleotides read TGTGCCAGCATAACGAAGGGAGGAAACACTGAAGCTTGCTTT.

V is TRBV30 and J is TRBJ1-1; D not certain. Trimming removed 0 bases from V and 9 bases from J, with 14 bases in between. The germline gives CDR1 GTSNPN, CDR2 SVGIG (reference sequence). The CDR3 spans 13 residues. The CDR3 loop is CAWSVGLRDQAFF. The CDR3, as DNA: TGTGCCTGGAGTGTAGGGTTACGGGATCAAGCTTTCTTT.

This clonotype was counted only a few times. The chain carries TRBV10-1 and TRBJ1-5; the D gene is possibly TRBD1 (6 bases). Per the germline V gene, CDR1 is WNHNN and CDR2 is SYGVQD (reference sequence). Trimming stripped 3 bases from V and 5 bases from J, with 20 bases between. The CDR3 has 17 residues. In DNA form, the CDR3 reads TGCGCCAGCAGTGAAATCCCGACAGGAGGGAGGGATCAGCCCCAGCATTTT. Residues: CASSEIPTGGRDQPQHF.